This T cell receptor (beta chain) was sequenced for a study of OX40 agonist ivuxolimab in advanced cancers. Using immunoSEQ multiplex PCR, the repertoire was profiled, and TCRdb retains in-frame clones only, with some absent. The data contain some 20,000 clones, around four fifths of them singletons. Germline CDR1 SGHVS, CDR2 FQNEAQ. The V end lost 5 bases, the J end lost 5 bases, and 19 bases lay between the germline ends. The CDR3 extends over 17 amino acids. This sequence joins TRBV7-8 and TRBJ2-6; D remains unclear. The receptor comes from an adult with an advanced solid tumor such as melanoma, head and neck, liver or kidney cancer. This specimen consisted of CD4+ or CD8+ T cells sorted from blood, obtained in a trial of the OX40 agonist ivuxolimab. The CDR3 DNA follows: TGTGCCAGCAGCGGGCGAGACCCACAAAGTCGGGCCAACGTCCTGACTTTC. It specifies CASSGRDPQSRANVLTF.